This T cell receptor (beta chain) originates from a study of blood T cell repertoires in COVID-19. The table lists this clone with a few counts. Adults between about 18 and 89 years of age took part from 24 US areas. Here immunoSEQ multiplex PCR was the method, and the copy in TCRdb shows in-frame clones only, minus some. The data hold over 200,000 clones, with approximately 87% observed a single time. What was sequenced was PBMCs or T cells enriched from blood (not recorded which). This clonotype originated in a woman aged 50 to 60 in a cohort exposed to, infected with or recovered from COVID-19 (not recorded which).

The CDR3 spells CASGSEGNQPQHF. The DNA for the CDR3 is TGTGCTAGTGGTAGTGAGGGCAATCAGCCCCAGCATTTT. The chain combines TRBV12-5 with TRBJ1-5, with D uncertain. Germline CDR1 is LGHNT and CDR2 is FRNRAP. The CDR3 has 13 residues. Trimming removed 5 bases from V and 2 bases from J, with 7 bases in between. Looking up the rest from reference TRBV12-5 and TRBJ1-5 gives the full variable domain: DARVTQTPRHKVTEMGQEVTMRCQPILGHNTVFWYRQTMMQGLELLAYFRNRAPLDDSGMPKDRFSAEMPDATLATLKIQPSEPRDSAVYFCASGSEGNQPQHFGDGTRLSIL.